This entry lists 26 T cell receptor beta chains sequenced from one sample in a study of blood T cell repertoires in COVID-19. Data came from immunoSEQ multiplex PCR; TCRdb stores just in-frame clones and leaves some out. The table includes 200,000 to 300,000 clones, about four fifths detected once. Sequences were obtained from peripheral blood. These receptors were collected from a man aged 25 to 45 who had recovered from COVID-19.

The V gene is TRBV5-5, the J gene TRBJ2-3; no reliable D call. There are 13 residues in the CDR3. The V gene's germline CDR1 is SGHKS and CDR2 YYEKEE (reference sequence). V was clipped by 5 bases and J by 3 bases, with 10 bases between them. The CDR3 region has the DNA TGTGCCAGCAGGCGAGCGCGTACAGATACGCAGTATTTT. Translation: CASRRARTDTQYF.

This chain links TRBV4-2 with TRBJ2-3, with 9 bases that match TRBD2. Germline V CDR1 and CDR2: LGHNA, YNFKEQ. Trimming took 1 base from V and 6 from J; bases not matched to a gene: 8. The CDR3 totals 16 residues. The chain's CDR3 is CASSQGASGARDTQYF. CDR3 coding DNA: TGTGCCAGCAGCCAAGGTGCTAGCGGGGCAAGGGATACGCAGTATTTT.

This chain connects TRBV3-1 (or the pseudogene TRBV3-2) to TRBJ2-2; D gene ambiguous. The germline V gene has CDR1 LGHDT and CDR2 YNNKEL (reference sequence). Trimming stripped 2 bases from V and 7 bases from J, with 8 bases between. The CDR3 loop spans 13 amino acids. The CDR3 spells CASSQFSLGELFF. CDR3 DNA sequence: TGTGCCAGCAGCCAATTCTCTCTCGGGGAGCTGTTTTTT.

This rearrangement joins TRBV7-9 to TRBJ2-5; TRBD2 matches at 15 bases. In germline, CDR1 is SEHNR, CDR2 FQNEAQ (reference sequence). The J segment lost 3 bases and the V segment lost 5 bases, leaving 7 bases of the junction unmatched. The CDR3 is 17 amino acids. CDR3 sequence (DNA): TGTGCCAGCAGCCCATGGACTAGCGGGGGGGTAAAAGAGACCCAGTACTTC. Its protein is CASSPWTSGGVKETQYF.

The CDR3: CASSFIDRAWYNEQFF. The CDR3 DNA reads as TGTGCCAGCAGCTTCATCGACAGGGCGTGGTACAATGAGCAGTTCTTC. The rearrangement joins TRBV7-9 to TRBJ2-1; 7 nucleotides line up with TRBD1. The germline V gene encodes CDR1 SEHNR and CDR2 FQNEAQ (reference sequence). After removal of 3 bases from V and 4 bases from J, the junction contained 9 bases not matched to a gene. The CDR3 extends over 16 amino acids.

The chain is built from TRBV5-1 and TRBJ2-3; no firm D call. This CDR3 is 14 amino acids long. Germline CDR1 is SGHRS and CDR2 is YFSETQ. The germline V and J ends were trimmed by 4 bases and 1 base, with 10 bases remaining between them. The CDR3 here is CASSTVLGTDTQYF. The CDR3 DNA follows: TGCGCCAGCAGCACGGTCCTTGGCACAGATACGCAGTATTTT.

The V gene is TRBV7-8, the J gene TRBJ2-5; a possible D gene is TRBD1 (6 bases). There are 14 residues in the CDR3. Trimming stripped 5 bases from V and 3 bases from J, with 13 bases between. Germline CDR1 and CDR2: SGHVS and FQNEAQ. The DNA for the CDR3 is TGTGCCAGCAGCGCACAGGGTAGGGAAGAGACCCAGTACTTC. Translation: CASSAQGREETQYF.

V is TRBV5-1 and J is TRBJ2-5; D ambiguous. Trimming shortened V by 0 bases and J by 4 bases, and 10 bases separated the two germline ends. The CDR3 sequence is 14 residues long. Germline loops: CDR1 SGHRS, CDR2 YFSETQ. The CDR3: CASSLGLVSETQYF. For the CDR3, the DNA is TGCGCCAGCAGCTTGGGCTTAGTTTCAGAGACCCAGTACTTC.

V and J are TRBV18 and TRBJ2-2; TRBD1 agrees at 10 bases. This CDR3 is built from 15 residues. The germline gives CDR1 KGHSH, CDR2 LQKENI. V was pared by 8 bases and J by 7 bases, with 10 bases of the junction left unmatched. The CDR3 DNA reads TGTGCCAGCCAAAACCGGGACAGGGGACACGGGGAGCTGTTTTTT. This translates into CASQNRDRGHGELFF.

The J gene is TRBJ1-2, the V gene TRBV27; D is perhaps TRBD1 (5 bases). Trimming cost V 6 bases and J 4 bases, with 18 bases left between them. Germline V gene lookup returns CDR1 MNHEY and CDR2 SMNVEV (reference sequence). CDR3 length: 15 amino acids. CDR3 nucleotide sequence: TGTGCCAGCAGGGCGGGGACCGTGATGACCTATGGCTACACCTTC. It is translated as CASRAGTVMTYGYTF.

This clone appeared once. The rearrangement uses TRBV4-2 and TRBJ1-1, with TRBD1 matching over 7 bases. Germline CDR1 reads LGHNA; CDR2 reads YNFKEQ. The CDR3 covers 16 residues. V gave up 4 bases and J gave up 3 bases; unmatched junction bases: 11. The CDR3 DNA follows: TGTGCCAGCAGCCCCCACTCGGGGACAGAGTACACTGAAGCTTTCTTT. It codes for CASSPHSGTEYTEAFF.

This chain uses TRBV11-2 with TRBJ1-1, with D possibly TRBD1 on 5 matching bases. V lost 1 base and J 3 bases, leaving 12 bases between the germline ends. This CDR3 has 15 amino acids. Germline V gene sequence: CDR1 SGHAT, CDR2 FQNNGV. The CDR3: CASSLARAGDTEAFF. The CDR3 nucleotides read TGTGCCAGCAGCTTAGCCAGGGCGGGGGACACTGAAGCTTTCTTT.

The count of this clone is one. The CDR3, as DNA: TGCGCCAGCAGCTTGGCCGGGAGGATGAACACTGAAGCTTTCTTT. It codes for CASSLAGRMNTEAFF. The V gene is TRBV5-1, the J gene TRBJ1-1; D is unclear. Germline CDR1 and CDR2: SGHRS and YFSETQ. The CDR3 runs 15 residues. V was clipped by 0 bases and J by 0 bases, with 9 bases between them.

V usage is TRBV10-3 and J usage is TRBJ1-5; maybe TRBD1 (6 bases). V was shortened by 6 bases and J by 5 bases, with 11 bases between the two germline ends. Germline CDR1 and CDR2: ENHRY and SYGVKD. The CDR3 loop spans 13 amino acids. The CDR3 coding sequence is TGTGCCATCAGGGGAGGGGGGGATCAGCCCCAGCATTTT. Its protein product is CAIRGGGDQPQHF.

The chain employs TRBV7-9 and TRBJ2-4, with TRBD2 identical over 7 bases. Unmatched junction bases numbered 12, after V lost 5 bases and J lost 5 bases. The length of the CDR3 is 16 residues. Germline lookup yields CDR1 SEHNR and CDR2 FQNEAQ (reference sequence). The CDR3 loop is CASSPHPGLRENIQYF. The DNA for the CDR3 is TGTGCCAGCAGCCCCCACCCGGGACTAAGGGAAAACATTCAGTACTTC.

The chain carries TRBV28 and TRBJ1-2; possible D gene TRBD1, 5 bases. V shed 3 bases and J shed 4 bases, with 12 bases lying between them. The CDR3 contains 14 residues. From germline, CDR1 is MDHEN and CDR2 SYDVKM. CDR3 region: CASSFTQGSYGYTF. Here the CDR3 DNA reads TGTGCCAGCAGTTTCACGCAGGGATCCTATGGCTACACCTTC.

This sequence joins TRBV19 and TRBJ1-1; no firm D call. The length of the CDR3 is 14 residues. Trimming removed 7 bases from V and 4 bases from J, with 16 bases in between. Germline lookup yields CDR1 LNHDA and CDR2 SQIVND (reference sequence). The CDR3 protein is CASTQLRSVTEAFF. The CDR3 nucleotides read TGTGCCAGTACCCAATTAAGAAGCGTCACTGAAGCTTTCTTT. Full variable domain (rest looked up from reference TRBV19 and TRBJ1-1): DGGITQSPKYLFRKEGQNVTLSCEQNLNHDAMYWYRQDPGQGLRLIYYSQIVNDFQKGDIAEGYSVSREKKESFPLTVTSAQKNPTAFYLCASTQLRSVTEAFFGQGTRLTVV.

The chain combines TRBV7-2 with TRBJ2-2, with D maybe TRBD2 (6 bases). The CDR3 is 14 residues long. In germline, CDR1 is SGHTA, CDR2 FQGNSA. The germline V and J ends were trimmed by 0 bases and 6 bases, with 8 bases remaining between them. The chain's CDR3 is CASSLAGRPGELFF. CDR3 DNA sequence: TGTGCCAGCAGCTTAGCTGGGAGGCCCGGGGAGCTGTTTTTT.

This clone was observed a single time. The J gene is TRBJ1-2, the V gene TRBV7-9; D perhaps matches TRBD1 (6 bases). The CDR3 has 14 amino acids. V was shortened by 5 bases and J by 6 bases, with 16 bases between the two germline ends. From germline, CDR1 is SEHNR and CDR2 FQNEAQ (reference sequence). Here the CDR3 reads CASSRGGGGNGYTF. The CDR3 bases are TGTGCCAGCAGCCGCGGGGGCGGGGGCAATGGCTACACCTTC.

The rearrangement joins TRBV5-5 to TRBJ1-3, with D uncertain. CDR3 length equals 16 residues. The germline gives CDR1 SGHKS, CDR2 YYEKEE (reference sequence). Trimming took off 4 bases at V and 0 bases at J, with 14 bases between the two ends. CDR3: CASSGTAQFSGNTIYF. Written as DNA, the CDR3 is TGTGCCAGCAGCGGAACCGCACAGTTCTCTGGAAACACCATATATTTT.

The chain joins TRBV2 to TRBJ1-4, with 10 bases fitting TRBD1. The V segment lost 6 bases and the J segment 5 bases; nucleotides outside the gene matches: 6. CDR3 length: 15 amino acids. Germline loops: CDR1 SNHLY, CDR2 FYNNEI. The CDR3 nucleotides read TGTGCCAGCAGGCCCCGGGACAGGGGAAATGAAAAACTGTTTTTT. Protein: CASRPRDRGNEKLFF.

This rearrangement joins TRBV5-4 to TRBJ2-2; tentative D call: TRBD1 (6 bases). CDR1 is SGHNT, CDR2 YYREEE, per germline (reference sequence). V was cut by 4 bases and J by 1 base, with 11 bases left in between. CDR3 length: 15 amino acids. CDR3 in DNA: TGTGCCAGCAGCCCCGGGACACAGAACACCGGGGAGCTGTTTTTT. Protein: CASSPGTQNTGELFF.

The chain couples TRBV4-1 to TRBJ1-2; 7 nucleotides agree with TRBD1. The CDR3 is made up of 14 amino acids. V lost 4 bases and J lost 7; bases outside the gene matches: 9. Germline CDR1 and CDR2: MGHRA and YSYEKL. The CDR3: CASSPLRGEAGYTF. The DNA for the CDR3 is TGCGCCAGCAGCCCGCTCAGGGGGGAGGCTGGCTACACCTTC.

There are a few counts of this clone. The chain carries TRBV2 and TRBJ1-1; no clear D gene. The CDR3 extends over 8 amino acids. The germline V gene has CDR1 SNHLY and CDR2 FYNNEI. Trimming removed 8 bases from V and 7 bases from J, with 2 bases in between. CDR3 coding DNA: TGTGCCAGCCTTGAAGCTTTCTTT. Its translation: CASLEAFF.

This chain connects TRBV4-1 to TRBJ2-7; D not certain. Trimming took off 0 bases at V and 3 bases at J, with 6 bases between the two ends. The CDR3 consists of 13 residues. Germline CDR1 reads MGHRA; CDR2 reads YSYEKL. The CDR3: CASSQDRGYEQYV. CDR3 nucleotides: TGCGCCAGCAGCCAAGATCGCGGCTACGAGCAGTACGTC.

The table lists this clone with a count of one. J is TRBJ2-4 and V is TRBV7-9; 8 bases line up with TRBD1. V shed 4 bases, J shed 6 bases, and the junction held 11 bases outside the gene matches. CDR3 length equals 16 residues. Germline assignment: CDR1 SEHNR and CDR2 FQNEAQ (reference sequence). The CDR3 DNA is TGTGCCAGCAGCTCGTGGACAGGGCCAGGCGTAAACATTCAGTACTTC. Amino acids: CASSSWTGPGVNIQYF.